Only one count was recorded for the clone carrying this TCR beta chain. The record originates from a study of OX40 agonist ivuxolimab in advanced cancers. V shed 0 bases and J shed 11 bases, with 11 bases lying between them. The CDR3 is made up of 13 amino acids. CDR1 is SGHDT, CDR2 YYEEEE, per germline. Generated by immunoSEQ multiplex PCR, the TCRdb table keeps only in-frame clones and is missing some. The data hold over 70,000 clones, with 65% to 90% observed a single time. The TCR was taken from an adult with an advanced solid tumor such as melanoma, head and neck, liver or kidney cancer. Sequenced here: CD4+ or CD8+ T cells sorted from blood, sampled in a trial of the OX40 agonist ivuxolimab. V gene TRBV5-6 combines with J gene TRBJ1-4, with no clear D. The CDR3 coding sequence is TGTGCCAGCAGCTTGGCCTCGGCCGAGAAACTGTTTTTT. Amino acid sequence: CASSLASAEKLFF.